This TCR beta chain was captured by sequencing in a study of blood T cell repertoires in COVID-19. Study overall: Italy, Spain and the United States were the sources of the convalescent and acute COVID-19 samples. From T cells, B-cell-depleted T cells, or PBMCs came the material, which was cDNA or gDNA.

Under the authors' procedure: The assay estimated nucleated cells by amplifying reference gene primers. Clones were sequenced by immunoSEQ multiplex PCR, and TCRdb holds only the in-frame ones, with some missing. From that table come the V and J calls and clone size; the DNA was used to work out D and trimming. Of 230,000 or so clones in the sample, approximately 83% were seen once. Germline V gives CDR1 WNHNN, CDR2 SYGVQD (reference sequence). V lost 10 bases and J lost 3; bases outside the gene matches: 6. The CDR3 consists of 13 residues. This study enrolled people aged 18 to 89 from approximately 24 US geographic areas.

The TCR was taken from a man aged 50-59 years who had recovered from COVID-19. The sequencing sample was made of PBMCs or T cells enriched from blood (not recorded which). The chain combines TRBV10-1 with TRBJ2-7; 10 nucleotides line up with TRBD2. CDR3 in DNA: TGCGCCAACCTAGCGGGGGATTACTACGAGCAGTACTTC. This gives the protein CANLAGDYYEQYF.